The next 19 T cell receptor beta chains were all read from a single sample in a study of blood T cell repertoires in COVID-19. Method: immunoSEQ multiplex PCR; TCRdb's copy keeps in-frame clones and lacks some. The table includes some 270,000 clones, approximately 85% detected once. Material for sequencing was PBMCs or T cells enriched from blood (not recorded which). The origin of the receptors is a woman in her twenties or thirties who had recovered from COVID-19.

This rearrangement joins TRBV5-1 to TRBJ1-2, with TRBD1 matching over 7 bases. Germline V gene lookup returns CDR1 SGHRS and CDR2 YFSETQ. Trimming at V came to 0 bases and at J to 1 base, leaving 3 bases not matched to a gene. This CDR3 has 15 amino acids. CDR3 in DNA: TGCGCCAGCAGCTTGGCGGGACAGTTTAACTATGGCTACACCTTC. This encodes CASSLAGQFNYGYTF.

The chain couples TRBV7-2 to TRBJ1-3; 7 positions agree with TRBD1. CDR3 size: 17 residues. Per the germline V gene, CDR1 is SGHTA and CDR2 is FQGNSA. Unmatched junction bases numbered 10, after V lost 5 bases and J lost 0 bases. In nucleotides, the CDR3 is TGTGCCAGCAGCCCCCGGACAGGAGGCGCCTCTGGAAACACCATATATTTT. It specifies CASSPRTGGASGNTIYF.

The chain recombines TRBV28 with TRBJ2-1; TRBD2 matches at 7 bases. The J segment lost 3 bases and the V segment lost 2 bases, leaving 4 bases of the junction unmatched. CDR3 length equals 15 residues. Germline CDR1 is MDHEN and CDR2 is SYDVKM. The CDR3 region has the DNA TGTGCCAGCAGTTTAGGGGCTAGCGGCTACAATGAGCAGTTCTTC. This encodes CASSLGASGYNEQFF.

J is TRBJ1-6 and V is TRBV19, with TRBD1 identical over 9 bases. Germline V gives CDR1 LNHDA, CDR2 SQIVND (reference sequence). The junction had 8 bases not matched to a gene; V was cut back by 7 bases and J by 7 bases. CDR3 length: 15 amino acids. CDR3 protein: CASNTLTGGNSPLHF. Here the CDR3 DNA reads TGTGCCAGTAATACCCTGACAGGGGGGAATTCACCCCTCCACTTT.

The CDR3 bases are TGTGCCAGCAGCAACGAGCCAATCACTGAAGCTTTCTTT. As protein: CASSNEPITEAFF. J is TRBJ1-1 and V is TRBV7-3; D gene uncertain. Trimming took 5 bases from V and 4 from J, leaving 11 bases between them. In germline, CDR1 is SGHTA, CDR2 FQGTGA. CDR3 length: 13 residues. The full variable domain, completed using reference TRBV7-3 and TRBJ1-1, is GAGVSQTPSNKVTEKGKYVELRCDPISGHTALYWYRQSLGQGPEFLIYFQGTGAADDSGLPNDRFFAVRPEGSVSTLKIQRTERGDSAVYLCASSNEPITEAFFGQGTRLTVV.

The V and J genes are TRBV6-5 and TRBJ1-1; tentative D call: TRBD1 (5 bases). The CDR3 length is 14 residues. Germline V gene data show CDR1 as MNHEY and CDR2 as SVGAGI. The V and J ends lost 9 bases and 3 bases respectively, with 17 bases between them. Here the CDR3 reads CASPSGGSDTEAFF. The DNA for the CDR3 is TGTGCCAGTCCCTCTGGGGGGAGTGACACTGAAGCTTTCTTT.

Points on this clone: Sequence at one end of the junction differs from germline and may be a read error. The J gene is TRBJ2-1, the V gene TRBV6-4; 8 bases map to TRBD2. The germline V gene encodes CDR1 MRHNA and CDR2 SNTAGT. The CDR3 length is 12 residues. The CDR3 DNA reads as TGTGCCAGCAGCGACGGGACTAGGCCTTTGGTCTTC. This gives the protein CASSDGTRPLVF.

This sequence joins TRBV6-2 or TRBV6-3 and TRBJ1-6, with D unclear. Trimming removed 6 bases at V and 10 bases at J, with 16 bases between. The CDR3 length is 14 residues. The germline V gene encodes CDR1 MNHEY and CDR2 SVGEGT. The CDR3 nucleotides are TGTGCCAGCAGACCTAATAGCATTCTATCACCCCTCCACTTT. As protein: CASRPNSILSPLHF.

This clone was recorded once. V is TRBV30 and J is TRBJ1-6; a weak D match, TRBD1 (6 bases). Germline CDR1 is GTSNPN and CDR2 is SVGIG (reference sequence). The CDR3 has 16 amino acids. The V end was cut by 2 bases, the J end by 1 base, with 12 bases between. The CDR3 spells CAWSPRRGSYNSPLHF. Here the CDR3 DNA reads TGTGCCTGGAGTCCTCGAAGGGGGTCCTATAATTCACCCCTCCACTTT. Together with reference TRBV30 and TRBJ1-6, the CDR3 gives the full variable domain: SQTIHQWPATLVQPVGSPLSLECTVEGTSNPNLYWYRQAAGRGLQLLFYSVGIGQISSEVPQNLSASRPQDRQFILSSKKLLLSDSGFYLCAWSPRRGSYNSPLHFGNGTRLTVT.

The chain combines TRBV7-8 with TRBJ2-1, with a possible D match to TRBD1 (6 bases). CDR3 length: 12 residues. Germline CDR1 and CDR2: SGHVS and FQNEAQ. V lost 5 bases to trimming and J lost 10 bases, with 12 bases between them. The CDR3 region is CASSQQGSEQFF. The CDR3 nucleotides read TGTGCCAGCAGCCAGCAGGGGAGCGAGCAGTTCTTC.

The rearrangement joins TRBV13 to TRBJ1-2; maybe TRBD1 (6 bases). Germline V gene sequence: CDR1 PRHDT, CDR2 FYEKMQ (reference sequence). V was trimmed by 0 bases and J by 8 bases, leaving 10 bases between them. The CDR3 extends over 13 amino acids. CDR3 bases: TGTGCCAGCAGCTTAGGCAGGGGCTTAGGCTACACCTTC. Its protein product is CASSLGRGLGYTF.

V is TRBV3-1 (or the pseudogene TRBV3-2) and J is TRBJ2-3; D might be TRBD2 (5 bases). The CDR3 has 14 residues. Trimming stripped 4 bases from V and 1 base from J, with 9 bases between. Germline lookup yields CDR1 LGHDT and CDR2 YNNKEL (reference sequence). This chain's CDR3 is CASSLRSGTDTQYF. CDR3 DNA: TGTGCCAGCAGCCTCCGTAGCGGCACAGATACGCAGTATTTT.

This clone was detected once. The chain carries TRBV7-9 and TRBJ2-2; D is ambiguous. CDR1 is SEHNR and CDR2 is FQNEAQ in the germline V gene (reference sequence). The CDR3 sequence is 13 residues long. Between the trimmed V and J ends, which lost 1 base and 3 bases, there was a span of 3 bases. CDR3 nucleotide sequence: TGTGCCAGCAGCTTAGGCGACACCGGGGAGCTGTTTTTT. Amino acids: CASSLGDTGELFF.

V and J are TRBV1 and TRBJ1-5; the table's D call, TRBD1, has no DNA check behind it. TRBV1 is shown as a pseudogene. This CDR3 region has 14 residues. This chain's CDR3 is CTSSTRGGNQPQHF. In DNA form, the CDR3 reads TGCACCAGCAGCACCAGGGGTGGCAATCAGCCCCAGCATTTT.

This clone was counted between two and nine times. As DNA, the CDR3 is TGTGCCAGCAGCCCAACAGGGGACCCCTCGCCCCAGCATTTT. It yields the protein CASSPTGDPSPQHF. The chain recombines TRBV28 with TRBJ1-5, with 7 bases identical to TRBD1. V dropped 6 bases and J dropped 9; count of bases not matched to a gene: 11. Germline V gene data show CDR1 as MDHEN and CDR2 as SYDVKM. The CDR3 extends over 14 amino acids.

This sequence joins TRBV19 and TRBJ2-2, with unresolved D. V lost 5 bases and J lost 1, with 11 bases in between. CDR3 length equals 15 residues. Germline CDR1 is LNHDA and CDR2 is SQIVND (reference sequence). The CDR3 region is CASSPLSLNTGELFF. As DNA, the CDR3 is TGTGCCAGTAGTCCTCTCTCACTGAACACCGGGGAGCTGTTTTTT.

The CDR3 loop is CASSPQQGSYGYTF. DNA for the CDR3: TGTGCCAGCAGTCCCCAACAGGGGAGCTATGGCTACACCTTC. The genes are TRBV6-6 and TRBJ1-2; 7 bases match TRBD1. Trimming removed 5 bases from V and 4 bases from J; junction bases left unmatched: 7. CDR3 size: 14 residues. CDR1 is MNHNY, CDR2 SVGAGI, per germline (reference sequence).

This clone was observed a handful of times. The chain joins TRBV7-8 to TRBJ1-5, with TRBD1 identical over 10 bases. V trimming: 4 bases; J trimming: 2 bases; junction bases outside the gene matches: 2. The CDR3 totals 15 residues. Per germline, CDR1 SGHVS and CDR2 FQNEAQ. CDR3 residues: CASSYGTGGNQPQHF. CDR3 DNA sequence: TGTGCCAGCAGCTACGGGACAGGGGGCAATCAGCCCCAGCATTTT.

This chain links TRBV5-1 with TRBJ2-1; perhaps TRBD2 as D (6 bases). Trimming removed 4 bases from V and 0 bases from J, with 14 bases in between. Germline CDR1 SGHRS, CDR2 YFSETQ. CDR3 size: 16 residues. CDR3 DNA: TGCGCCAGCAGCCCGCGGGGCGGTAGCTCCTACAATGAGCAGTTCTTC. Its translation: CASSPRGGSSYNEQFF.